These T cell receptor beta chains were read from a single sample in a study of monozygotic twins with cystic fibrosis. This table comes from immunoSEQ multiplex PCR, and its TCRdb copy is limited to in-frame clones, with some not included. The sample carries under 30,000 clones, about nine tenths recorded once. Sequences were obtained from blood. These TCRs come from a girl aged 2 to 10 with cystic fibrosis. Both conserved end residues are trimmed from each CDR3. D genes are given only for firm matches. Clone size is not always given. Where it is, it says once, few, many or a class for expanded clones.

>-|13|-|TRBV7-3
ASSLMRRGNTEAF
>once|12|TRBD2|TRBV29-1
SVAGGGSKNIQY
>-|13|-|TRBV29-1
SVETQDSLTYEQY
>-|11|-|TRBV7-8
ASSLVAENTIY
>-|13|TRBD2|TRBV6-6
ASRKAGVTYNEQF
>-|10|-|TRBV18
ASSPSQETQY
>-|11|-|TRBV6-1
ASSEANGNEQF
>-|13|TRBD2|TRBV9
ASSGRLGRDYEQY
>-|14|-|TRBV6-1
ASSDLPGGGTDTQY
>-|12|-|TRBV5-4
ASSLEGKANVLT
>-|13|TRBD1|TRBV23-1
ASSPPGQGNYEQY
>-|15|TRBD2|TRBV4-2
ASSQPQTSGGASEQF
>once|11|-|TRBV7-9
ASSFRGSYEQY
>-|13|-|TRBV5-6
ASSLGPGSGNTIY
>-|17|TRBD2|TRBV4-1
ASSQARTSGRSSYNEQF
>-|11|-|TRBV29-1
SVSGTSSYEQY
>-|14|TRBD2|TRBV9
ASSVGSGGYQETQY
>-|12|-|TRBV7-9
ASSPTAASYEQY
>-|13|-|TRBV19
ASSIDALGVYGYT
>-|13|TRBD1|TRBV2
ASSAPGQNNSPLH
>-|13|-|TRBV7-9
ASSSRQYSGNTIY
>-|12|TRBD1|TRBV2
ASNRDRGPYEQY
>-|13|-|TRBV6-5
ASSYLGRRNTEAF
>-|12|-|TRBV30
AWSGQLLSYEQY
>-|13|-|TRBV6-6
ASTQTGLVSTEAF
>-|13|TRBD1|TRBV7-8
ASSFQTGATDTQY
>-|11|-|TRBV5-1
ASSFSSTDTQY
>-|14|TRBD1|TRBV11-2
ASSLRTGRENTEAF
>-|14|TRBD1|TRBV6-5
ASSSPTGVGNTEAF
>-|12|TRBD1|TRBV30
AWSRGQWNTEAF
>-|14|-|TRBV5-1
ASSLGLLGRDSPLH
>-|17|TRBD1|TRBV5-1
ASSFVREGANPPSYGYT
>-|12|-|TRBV11-3
ASSPGQGYYEQY
>-|11|-|TRBV27
ASSLQLGNEQF
>-|11|-|TRBV27
ASSFSASDGYT
>-|11|TRBD1|TRBV2
ASTRTGTGELF
>-|15|TRBD1|TRBV7-9
ASSLAPWETGGYEQY
>-|19|TRBD2|TRBV4-1
ASSPTRLAGGLFSSYNEQF
>few|10|-|TRBV19
ASSAFYQPQH
>once|15|TRBD1|TRBV4-1
ASSQRGDRGATDTQY
>-|13|TRBD2|TRBV18
ASSPLTGGAGEQF
>-|13|TRBD1|TRBV6-5
ASTPRTGRYTEAF
>-|13|-|TRBV5-6
ASRFRDSTTRGYT
>-|10|-|TRBV27
ASSFTNYGYT
>few|6|-|TRBV5-1
ASTRAF
>-|10|-|TRBV7-9
ASSSGLNEQF
>once|8|-|TRBV7-2
ASSYRGAF
>-|13|-|TRBV5-1
ASSPGQTLSYEQY
>-|9|-|TRBV9
ASSVADTQY
>-|14|TRBD1|TRBV5-4
ASSDRGSYLDTEAF
>once|12|-|TRBV19
ASSIPGESDEQY
>-|12|-|TRBV4-1
ASSQAGPGTNPS
>-|11|-|TRBV27
ASSFYGGETQY
>-|11|TRBD1|TRBV6-5
ASRVDRDYEQY
>-|12|TRBD1|TRBV7-9
ASVPRQGGTEAF
>-|12|-|TRBV5-1
ASSLLDPNYGYT
>-|12|TRBD1|TRBV2
ASRAGQGSSGYT
>-|11|-|TRBV15
ATSRDVLQPQH
>-|13|-|TRBV10-3
AISGHRLKEDTQY
>-|12|-|TRBV7-9
ASSLGWEGEKLF